This T cell receptor beta chain was recovered during a study of blood T cell repertoires in COVID-19. V shed 9 bases and J 9 bases; nucleotides not matched to a gene: 13. The CDR3 extends over 14 amino acids. Per germline, CDR1 MNHEY and CDR2 SVGAGI. Produced via immunoSEQ multiplex PCR; TCRdb's table is partial and in-frame only. Of a few hundred thousand clones in the sample, under 85% were seen once. The receptor comes from a human donor with COVID-19, enrolled during active disease. The donor label of this sample is uncertain. Specimen: peripheral blood. The chain is built from TRBV6-5 and TRBJ1-4, with 7 bases fitting TRBD1. The CDR3 DNA sequence: TGTGCCAGTGACCGCCAGGGGGAGATAAAAAAACTGTTTTTT. It encodes CASDRQGEIKKLFF.